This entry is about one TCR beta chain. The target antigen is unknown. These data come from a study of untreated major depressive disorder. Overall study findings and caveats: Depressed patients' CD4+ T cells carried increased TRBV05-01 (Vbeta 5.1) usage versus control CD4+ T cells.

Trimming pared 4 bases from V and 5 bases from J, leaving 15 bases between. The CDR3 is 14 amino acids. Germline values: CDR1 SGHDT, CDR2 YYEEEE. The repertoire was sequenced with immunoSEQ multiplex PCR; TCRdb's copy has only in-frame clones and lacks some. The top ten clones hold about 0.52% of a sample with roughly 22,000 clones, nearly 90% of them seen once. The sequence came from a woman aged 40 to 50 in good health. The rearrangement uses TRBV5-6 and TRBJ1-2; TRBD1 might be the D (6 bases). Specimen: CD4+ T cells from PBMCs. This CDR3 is CASSTAGGGYGYTF. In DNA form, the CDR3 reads TGTGCCAGCAGCACTGCGGGGGGCGGGTATGGCTACACCTTC.